This TCR beta chain stems from a study of CD8+CD57+ T cells in acquired aplastic anemia. The template used for profiling TCR beta VDJ and CDR3 was genomic DNA. TCRdb ran MiXCR on the reads and lists one entry per CDR3 protein. Of some 170,000 distinct CDR3 sequences listed, around 40% were seen once; the top ten hold about 1.1%. V dropped 4 bases and J dropped 6; count of bases not matched to a gene: 7. CDR1 and CDR2 (germline): SGHTS, YDEGEE. The CDR3 spans 15 residues. The sample holds many counts of this clonotype. The specimen was sorted CD4+, CD8+, or CD8+CD57+ T cells (not recorded which) from PBMCs. This clonotype originated in a human donor in good health. The chain recombines TRBV5-8 with TRBJ1-6; 7 bases agree with TRBD1. DNA for the CDR3: TGTGCCAGCAGCCAGAGGACAGGCCTTAATTCACCCCTCCACTTT. Its translation is CASSQRTGLNSPLHF.